The source of this T cell receptor beta chain is a study of T cells in Graves' hyperthyroidism and ophthalmopathy. Broader study findings: Most expanded thyroid clonotypes above 0.001 recurred in blood. Patients with ophthalmopathy were separated from those with stable hyperthyroidism by a 13 V-J model.

Newly diagnosed hyperthyroidism patients aged 18 to 65 years had disease lasting under 2 months. The PBMCs studied were ones that came from approximately 9.9 ml fresh peripheral blood. Germline CDR1 reads SQVTM; CDR2 reads ANQGSEA. The CDR3 sequence runs 12 residues, both termini included. Regarding this clonotype: Antigen unknown. No DNA is shown, since the ends of the CDR3 on it are uncertain; the CDR3 is the one TCRdb lists.

Researchers took RNA transcripts and amplified the TCR beta CDR3 regions from them. HTBI primers were employed in a first-round RT-PCR of the TCR CDR3. Using its own MiXCR run on the multiplex PCR reads, TCRdb lists one record per CDR3 protein. This table has over 700,000 distinct CDR3 sequences, over 35% appearing once. Sequencing was carried out using blood. The receptor was derived from a man aged 18 to 30 with Graves' hyperthyroidism. V is TRBV29-1 and J is TRBJ1-2. The chain's CDR3 is CSVVGEGSGNTF.